These 18 T cell receptor beta chains share one sample of origin, sequenced in a study of cytomegalovirus exposure and HLA in healthy donors. The protocol was immunoSEQ multiplex PCR, while the TCRdb copy is restricted to in-frame clones and leaves out a portion. The table records around 150,000 clones, about 90% of them present only once. Sequencing input: PBMCs. The receptors were gathered from a young man in good health and CMV-seropositive.

The J gene is TRBJ1-4, the V gene TRBV5-1, with D possibly being TRBD1 (5 bases). Germline V gene sequence: CDR1 SGHRS, CDR2 YFSETQ. This CDR3 has 14 residues. V was cut by 3 bases and J by 8 bases, with 14 bases left in between. CDR3 nucleotide sequence: TGCGCCAGCAGCTCCGGGTCTAAGGGGGAAAAACTGTTTTTT. Encoded protein: CASSSGSKGEKLFF. Filled out from reference TRBV5-1 and TRBJ1-4, the complete variable domain reads KAGVTQTPRYLIKTRGQQVTLSCSPISGHRSVSWYQQTPGQGLQFLFEYFSETQRNKGNFPGRFSGRQFSNSRSEMNVSTLELGDSALYLCASSSGSKGEKLFFGSGTQLSVL.

This clone was found once. This rearrangement joins TRBV2 to TRBJ2-1; TRBD2 matches at 7 bases. V trimming: 10 bases; J trimming: 13 bases; junction bases outside the gene matches: 7. The germline V gene has CDR1 SNHLY and CDR2 FYNNEI. CDR3 length: 10 residues. CDR3 DNA sequence: TGTGCCACAAAGCGGGATATTCAGTTCTTC. Amino acid sequence: CATKRDIQFF.

The V call is TRBV19, the J call TRBJ2-7, with D perhaps matching TRBD2 (6 bases). Trimming left V 6 bases short and J 4 bases short, with 13 bases between. This CDR3 is 13 amino acids long. Germline assignment: CDR1 LNHDA and CDR2 SQIVND (reference sequence). As DNA, the CDR3 is TGTGCCAGTAGCCCGGGACTTAATTACGAGCAGTACTTC. It specifies CASSPGLNYEQYF.

The chain links TRBV5-1 to TRBJ2-3, with a weak D call TRBD1 (6 bases). Germline lookup yields CDR1 SGHRS and CDR2 YFSETQ. Trimming stripped 1 base from V and 1 base from J, with 19 bases between. The CDR3 totals 18 residues. The DNA of the CDR3 is TGCGCCAGCAGCTTGTCAGGCGGACAGCTCTCTGGCACAGATACGCAGTATTTT. Protein sequence: CASSLSGGQLSGTDTQYF.

The chain employs TRBV7-9 and TRBJ2-5; 11 nucleotides agree with TRBD2. The germline V gene has CDR1 SEHNR and CDR2 FQNEAQ (reference sequence). The CDR3 has 14 amino acids. Unmatched junction bases numbered 5, after V lost 6 bases and J lost 5 bases. The CDR3 region has the DNA TGTGCCAGCAGGCGGACTAGCGGGTCGGAGACCCAGTACTTC. This translates into CASRRTSGSETQYF.

This clone appeared a few times. The chain recombines TRBV6-6 with TRBJ2-5; the D is unclear. The germline gives CDR1 MNHNY, CDR2 SVGAGI (reference sequence). This CDR3 has 15 amino acids. Trimming took 6 bases from V and 0 from J, leaving 14 bases between them. This CDR3 reads CASRIRSRYQETQYF. CDR3 nucleotide sequence: TGTGCCAGCAGGATCAGGTCAAGGTACCAAGAGACCCAGTACTTC.

V usage is TRBV11-2 and J usage is TRBJ2-4; 7 bases agree with TRBD1. CDR3 length: 16 residues. J was trimmed by 6 bases and V by 4 bases; bases with no gene match: 12. Germline loops: CDR1 SGHAT, CDR2 FQNNGV. The CDR3 loop is CASSSTTGLFGNIQYF. CDR3 bases: TGTGCCAGCAGCTCCACGACAGGGTTGTTTGGAAACATTCAGTACTTC.

This chain joins TRBV18 and TRBJ2-6; 7 bases agree with TRBD1. V lost 3 bases to trimming and J lost 0 bases; unmatched junction nucleotides: 8. Germline CDR1 is KGHSH and CDR2 is LQKENI. The CDR3 is 18 amino acids. This CDR3 is CASSPPGQTYSGANVLTF. In DNA form, the CDR3 reads TGTGCCAGCTCACCCCCGGGACAGACTTACTCTGGGGCCAACGTCCTGACTTTC.

V and J are TRBV6-1 and TRBJ2-7, with TRBD1 matching over 7 bases. This CDR3 is built from 15 residues. J gave up 2 bases and V 2 bases, and 6 bases lay outside the gene matches. Germline V CDR1 and CDR2: MNHNS, SASEGT. The CDR3 sequence: CASSENRGRTYEQYF. As DNA, the CDR3 is TGTGCCAGCAGTGAAAACAGGGGAAGAACCTACGAGCAGTACTTC.

The V call is TRBV11-3, the J call TRBJ2-1, with D hard to call. Germline CDR1 and CDR2: SGHNT and YENEEA. V was trimmed by 1 base and J by 8 bases, leaving 21 bases between them. The CDR3 runs 17 residues. The CDR3 DNA reads TGTGCCAGCAGCTTAGTCTGGAACAGTTTCGTTTTTGATGAGCAGTTCTTC. The encoded protein is CASSLVWNSFVFDEQFF.

V usage is TRBV6-5 and J usage is TRBJ2-6; D not certain. Germline V gives CDR1 MNHEY, CDR2 SVGAGI. Trimming removed 0 bases at V and 1 base at J, with 4 bases between. This CDR3 has 15 residues. CDR3 in amino acids: CASSYSESGANVLTF. Here the CDR3 DNA reads TGTGCCAGCAGTTACTCGGAGTCTGGGGCCAACGTCCTGACTTTC.

A single count supports this clone. The chain has TRBV4-1 and TRBJ1-2, with D hard to call. CDR1 is MGHRA and CDR2 is YSYEKL in the germline V gene. The CDR3 extends over 15 amino acids. Trimming cost V 3 bases and J 5 bases, with 16 bases left between them. CDR3 in DNA: TGCGCCAGCAGCCAGGGTGGGGAGGTCTGGTATGGCTACACCTTC. This gives the protein CASSQGGEVWYGYTF.

This chain connects TRBV7-9 to TRBJ2-6; D is unresolved. CDR1 is SEHNR and CDR2 is FQNEAQ in the germline V gene (reference sequence). This CDR3 comprises 13 residues. V was cut by 5 bases and J by 8 bases, with 10 bases left in between. CDR3 sequence: CASSPGLTNVLTF. DNA for the CDR3: TGTGCCAGCAGCCCGGGTTTGACCAACGTCCTGACTTTC.

The chain is built from TRBV4-1 and TRBJ2-1; no reliable D call. CDR3 length: 16 amino acids. In germline, CDR1 is MGHRA, CDR2 YSYEKL. Trimming took off 0 bases at V and 0 bases at J, with 9 bases between the two ends. CDR3 nucleotide sequence: TGCGCCAGCAGCCAAGAGGCACAGTTCTCCTACAATGAGCAGTTCTTC. It encodes CASSQEAQFSYNEQFF.

The rearrangement links TRBV4-1 to TRBJ2-1; TRBD2 is a possible D gene (5 bases). Germline loops: CDR1 MGHRA, CDR2 YSYEKL. Deletions cut 7 bases from V and 0 bases from J, with 13 bases between. The CDR3 loop spans 15 amino acids. CDR3 bases: TGCGCCAGCACCACCTTGGGGAGCTCCTACAATGAGCAGTTCTTC. It specifies CASTTLGSSYNEQFF.

This sequence joins TRBV5-6 and TRBJ2-5; 7 bases agree with TRBD2. Germline lookup yields CDR1 SGHDT and CDR2 YYEEEE. V dropped 1 base and J dropped 5; count of bases not matched to a gene: 2. The CDR3 extends over 13 amino acids. CDR3 DNA: TGTGCCAGCAGCTTGAGGGGAGGGGAGACCCAGTACTTC. It encodes CASSLRGGETQYF.

The chain links TRBV7-6 to TRBJ2-1; 9 nucleotides match TRBD2. J lost 8 bases, V lost 1 base, and 6 bases had no gene match. The length of the CDR3 is 15 residues. In germline, CDR1 is SGHVS, CDR2 FNYEAQ. CDR3 DNA: TGTGCCAGCAGCTTAGGGACTAGCGCGAGGGATGAGCAGTTCTTC. As protein: CASSLGTSARDEQFF.

The chain joins TRBV7-9 to TRBJ1-1, with D unclear. The CDR3 runs to 15 residues. CDR1 is SEHNR and CDR2 is FQNEAQ in the germline V gene (reference sequence). Trimming removed 1 base at V and 11 bases at J, with 20 bases between. The CDR3 spells CASSLESGLSNSAFF. The CDR3 DNA reads TGTGCCAGCAGCTTAGAATCGGGTTTGAGCAATTCGGCTTTCTTT.